Shown below are 19 T cell receptor beta chains from a single sample sequenced in a study of cytomegalovirus exposure and HLA in healthy donors. 13 Jbeta primers and 60 Vbeta primers were used for the PCR. Method: immunoSEQ multiplex PCR; TCRdb's copy keeps in-frame clones and lacks some. The table shows some 160,000 clones, with over 60% occurring only once. Specimen: PBMCs. These TCRs come from a man aged 40-49 years in good health and CMV-seronegative.

The chain recombines TRBV9 with TRBJ2-1, with TRBD2 matching 8 bases. The CDR3 contains 14 residues. The V segment lost 4 bases and the J segment 13 bases; nucleotides outside the gene matches: 13. CDR1 is SGDLS and CDR2 is YYNGEE in the germline V gene. CDR3 protein: CASSSGLSGSDQFF. The CDR3 DNA follows: TGTGCCAGCAGCTCGGGACTAAGCGGGAGTGATCAGTTCTTC.

This chain links TRBV5-1 with TRBJ2-3, with 10 nucleotides matching TRBD2. This CDR3 is built from 16 residues. Germline CDR1 and CDR2: SGHRS and YFSETQ. J was trimmed by 3 bases and V by 3 bases; bases with no gene match: 7. CDR3 in amino acids: CASSSSGGAVTDTQYF. CDR3 coding DNA: TGCGCCAGCAGCTCAAGCGGGGGGGCCGTGACAGATACGCAGTATTTT.

This clone is a singleton in its sample. The chain links TRBV30 to TRBJ1-2, with 7 bases identical to TRBD1. CDR1 and CDR2 (germline): GTSNPN, SVGIG (reference sequence). This CDR3 has 13 amino acids. Trimming cost V 7 bases and J 6 bases; bases outside gene matches: 11. CDR3 loop: CASRTGVLNGYTF. The CDR3 DNA follows: TGTGCCTCTCGAACAGGGGTTTTAAATGGCTACACCTTC. The full variable domain, its missing parts supplied by reference TRBV30 and TRBJ1-2, is SQTIHQWPATLVQPVGSPLSLECTVEGTSNPNLYWYRQAAGRGLQLLFYSVGIGQISSEVPQNLSASRPQDRQFILSSKKLLLSDSGFYLCASRTGVLNGYTFGSGTRLTVV.

The chain couples TRBV29-1 to TRBJ2-1; the match to TRBD1 covers 10 bases. The J segment lost 9 bases and the V segment lost 2 bases, leaving 7 bases of the junction unmatched. The CDR3 contains 14 residues. Germline loops: CDR1 SQVTM, CDR2 ANQGSEA. CDR3 amino acids: CSVEMGTGVGEQFF. The CDR3 DNA is TGCAGCGTTGAAATGGGGACAGGGGTGGGTGAGCAGTTCTTC.

CDR3 region: CASRKGTGLLTDTQYF. The DNA of the CDR3 is TGTGCCAGCAGGAAAGGGACAGGGCTACTCACAGATACGCAGTATTTT. The gene calls are TRBV27 and TRBJ2-3, with 9 positions matching TRBD1. The CDR3 spans 16 residues. The germline gives CDR1 MNHEY, CDR2 SMNVEV (reference sequence). Germline trimming cut 6 bases from V and 2 bases from J; bases unmatched to any gene: 9.

Only a few counts were recorded for this clone. The CDR3 is CAWSVDTGLEQYF. The CDR3 DNA reads TGTGCCTGGAGTGTTGATACAGGGCTCGAGCAGTACTTC. The rearrangement links TRBV30 to TRBJ2-7, with D perhaps TRBD1 (6 bases). Germline assignment: CDR1 GTSNPN and CDR2 SVGIG (reference sequence). The CDR3 has 13 residues. V lost 0 bases and J 6 bases, leaving 12 bases between the germline ends.

In this sample, this clone turned up a few times. The chain uses TRBV7-2 and TRBJ1-2, with D tentatively TRBD1 (6 bases). Between the trimmed V and J ends, which lost 2 bases and 7 bases, there was a span of 17 bases. Looked up from germline, CDR1 is SGHTA and CDR2 is FQGNSA. CDR3 length: 15 residues. DNA for the CDR3: TGTGCCAGCAGCTTACCTTTGACAGGAAGGGGTGGCTACACCTTC. Translation gives CASSLPLTGRGGYTF.

The V and J genes are TRBV19 and TRBJ2-1, with TRBD2 as a possible D gene (6 bases). Trimming removed 6 bases from V and 10 bases from J, with 16 bases in between. Looked up from germline, CDR1 is LNHDA and CDR2 is SQIVND (reference sequence). This CDR3 is 13 amino acids long. As DNA, the CDR3 is TGTGCCAGTAGGACTAGGACCAATTCGGAGCAGTTCTTC. Protein product: CASRTRTNSEQFF.

The rearrangement joins TRBV25-1 to TRBJ1-4, with TRBD1 identical over 8 bases. V lost 5 bases, J lost 8 bases, and 10 bases stayed unmatched. Germline-derived CDR1 and CDR2 are MGHDK and SYGVNS. The CDR3 runs to 15 residues. CDR3 in DNA: TGTGCCAGCAGTTCTGCGGCCAGGGGGCGCGAAAAACTGTTTTTT. The encoded protein is CASSSAARGREKLFF.

The V and J genes are TRBV7-8 and TRBJ1-2; the match to TRBD1 covers 8 bases. The CDR3 totals 12 residues. V was clipped by 10 bases and J by 5 bases; unmatched bases: 6. From germline, CDR1 is SGHVS and CDR2 FQNEAQ. CDR3 protein: CAIFDRGYGYTF. The CDR3 DNA follows: TGTGCCATCTTCGACAGGGGTTATGGCTACACCTTC.

The chain employs TRBV4-3 and TRBJ2-1; TRBD1 aligns across 9 bases. The CDR3 contains 17 residues. The V gene end was trimmed by 3 bases and the J gene end by 4 bases; junction bases not matched to a gene: 10. CDR1 is LGHNA and CDR2 is YSLEER in the germline V gene. The CDR3 here is CASSHPRGTGRYNEQFF. CDR3 in DNA: TGCGCCAGCAGCCATCCCAGGGGGACAGGGCGTTACAATGAGCAGTTCTTC.

The rearrangement uses TRBV7-2 and TRBJ2-2; TRBD1 is a possible D gene (6 bases). V was clipped by 5 bases and J by 1 base, with 11 bases between them. Germline V CDR1 and CDR2: SGHTA, FQGNSA. This CDR3 has 15 amino acids. This chain's CDR3 is CASSQGQRNTGELFF. The CDR3 DNA is TGTGCCAGCAGCCAGGGACAACGGAACACCGGGGAGCTGTTTTTT.

This sequence joins TRBV6-6 and TRBJ2-7; no firm D call. CDR1 and CDR2 from the germline V gene are MNHNY and SVGAGI (reference sequence). This CDR3 is 15 amino acids long. The V end lost 2 bases, the J end lost 2 bases, and 13 bases lay between the germline ends. For the CDR3, the DNA is TGTGCCAGCAGTTACATCCAAATGGAGACCTACGAGCAGTACTTC. This codes for CASSYIQMETYEQYF.

The chain joins TRBV12-1 to TRBJ1-2. TRBV12-1 is a pseudogene segment. CDR3 length equals 12 residues. CDR3 in amino acids: CASSFVRAGYTF. CDR3 DNA sequence: TGTGCCAGCAGCTTTGTGCGGGCTGGCTACACCTTC.

This clone was seen only a few times. The rearrangement uses TRBV5-6 and TRBJ2-7; 11 nucleotides line up with TRBD1. Germline V gene lookup returns CDR1 SGHDT and CDR2 YYEEEE. With V trimmed by 3 bases and J by 2 bases, 1 base remained unmatched. This CDR3 has 14 amino acids. The CDR3 DNA reads as TGTGCCAGCAGCTGGACAGGGGGCCCCTACGAGCAGTACTTC. Translation gives CASSWTGGPYEQYF.

The chain recombines TRBV5-4 with TRBJ2-7; D not certain. The CDR3 has 14 amino acids. Germline assignment: CDR1 SGHNT and CDR2 YYREEE (reference sequence). Trimming took off 0 bases at V and 6 bases at J, with 13 bases between the two ends. In DNA form, the CDR3 reads TGTGCCAGCAGCTTGGGTAGTCCTCCCGGCGAGCAGTACTTC. Encoded protein: CASSLGSPPGEQYF.

The V and J genes are TRBV19 and TRBJ2-3; weak D call: TRBD2 (5 bases). The CDR3 totals 13 residues. The germline CDR1 and CDR2 sequences are LNHDA and SQIVND (reference sequence). V shed 5 bases and J shed 2 bases, with 8 bases lying between them. CDR3 protein: CASSPGTTDTQYF. The CDR3 DNA follows: TGTGCCAGTAGTCCGGGAACCACAGATACGCAGTATTTT.

This clone was picked up a small number of times. V gene TRBV6-1 combines with J gene TRBJ2-7, with 7 bases aligning to TRBD1. Germline CDR1 is MNHNS and CDR2 is SASEGT. The CDR3 consists of 15 residues. J lost 2 bases, V lost 6 bases, and 10 bases had no gene match. The CDR3 coding sequence is TGTGCCAGCAGGACCGGGACAGAGAGAACCTACGAGCAGTACTTC. It specifies CASRTGTERTYEQYF.

CDR3 DNA sequence: TGCAGCGTGAAAGGGACAGCGGACTCTGGAAACACCATATATTTT. The encoded protein is CSVKGTADSGNTIYF. This chain uses TRBV29-1 with TRBJ1-3, with 7 bases lining up with TRBD1. V gave up 6 bases and J gave up 0 bases; unmatched junction bases: 8. This CDR3 contains 15 residues. The V gene's germline CDR1 is SQVTM and CDR2 ANQGSEA.